Given below is one T cell receptor (beta chain) in context. The data belong to a study of T cell responses to AZD1222 COVID-19 vaccine. CDR1 LNHDA and CDR2 SQIVND come from the germline V gene (reference sequence). There are 16 residues in the CDR3. Trimming removed 3 bases from V and 3 bases from J, with 16 bases in between. Clones were read by immunoSEQ multiplex PCR, and TCRdb kept only the in-frame ones, dropping some. The sample includes fewer than 150,000 clones, approximately 90% of them seen just once. The receptor was derived from an adult who received the AZD1222 COVID-19 vaccine. The sequencing here drew on peripheral blood, taken 28 days after the second AZD1222 dose. The chain recombines TRBV19 with TRBJ2-3, with D maybe TRBD1 (6 bases). CDR3 in DNA: TGTGCCAGTAGTATGCCGGGGCCAGGGGTTACAGATACGCAGTATTTT. Residues: CASSMPGPGVTDTQYF.